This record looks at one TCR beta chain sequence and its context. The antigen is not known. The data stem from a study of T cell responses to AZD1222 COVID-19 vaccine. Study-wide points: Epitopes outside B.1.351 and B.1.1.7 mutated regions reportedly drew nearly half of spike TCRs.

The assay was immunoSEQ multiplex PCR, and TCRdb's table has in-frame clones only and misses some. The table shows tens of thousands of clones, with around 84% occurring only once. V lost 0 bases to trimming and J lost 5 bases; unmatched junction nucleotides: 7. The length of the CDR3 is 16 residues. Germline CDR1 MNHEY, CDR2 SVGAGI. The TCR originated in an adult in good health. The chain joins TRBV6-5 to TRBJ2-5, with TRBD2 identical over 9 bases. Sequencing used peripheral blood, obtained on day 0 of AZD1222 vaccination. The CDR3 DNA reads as TGTGCCAGCAGTTACTCGGGCGGGGGGGCCGCGGAGACCCAGTACTTC. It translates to CASSYSGGGAAETQYF.